Listed below are T cell receptor beta chains from one sample, sequenced in a study of cytomegalovirus exposure and HLA in healthy donors. Assay: immunoSEQ multiplex PCR; the TCRdb copy retains only in-frame clones and omits some. Of 90,000 to 140,000 clones listed, about 80% were seen once; the top ten hold around 8.5%. Sequenced sample: PBMCs. The receptors were gathered from a man between 35 and 55 years old in good health and CMV-seropositive. Each CDR3 is given with its conserved first and last residue. Fields, in order: V gene, J gene, D gene, clone size, CDR3 protein, CDR3 DNA. A D gene is named only where the DNA matches it firmly. Some rows have no size entry. The others give once, few or many, or a class for an expanded clone.

V gene: TRBV5-8
J gene: TRBJ1-6
D gene: .
clone size: .
CDR3 protein: CASSLYGGSPLHF
CDR3 DNA: TGTGCCAGCAGCTTGTATGGAGGGTCCCCCCTCCACTTT

V gene: TRBV7-2
J gene: TRBJ2-7
D gene: .
clone size: .
CDR3 protein: CASSSGFSYEQYF
CDR3 DNA: TGTGCCAGCAGCTCAGGATTCTCCTACGAGCAGTACTTC

V gene: TRBV7-2
J gene: TRBJ2-3
D gene: .
clone size: .
CDR3 protein: CASSLRLGRDTQYF
CDR3 DNA: TGTGCCAGCAGCTTGAGACTAGGTCGGGATACGCAGTATTTT

V gene: TRBV7-3
J gene: TRBJ1-6
D gene: .
clone size: few
CDR3 protein: CASSLNAATNSPLHF
CDR3 DNA: TGTGCCAGCAGCTTAAACGCAGCGACCAATTCACCCCTCCACTTT

V gene: TRBV7-6
J gene: TRBJ2-7
D gene: .
clone size: .
CDR3 protein: CASSHRGTCNF
CDR3 DNA: TGTGCCAGCAGCCATCGAGGGACATGCAACTTC

V gene: TRBV9
J gene: TRBJ2-2
D gene: TRBD2
clone size: .
CDR3 protein: CASSVRGFWTSGTGELFF
CDR3 DNA: TGTGCCAGCAGCGTAAGGGGTTTCTGGACTAGCGGGACCGGGGAGCTGTTTTTT

V gene: TRBV9
J gene: TRBJ2-6
D gene: .
clone size: .
CDR3 protein: CASSLERAGANVLTF
CDR3 DNA: TGTGCCAGCAGCCTCGAAAGAGCTGGGGCCAACGTCCTGACTTTC

V gene: TRBV5-5
J gene: TRBJ1-3
D gene: .
clone size: medium-sized
CDR3 protein: CASSLVRDMAPNTIYF
CDR3 DNA: TGTGCCAGCAGCTTGGTAAGGGACATGGCACCTAACACCATATATTTT

V gene: TRBV6-5
J gene: TRBJ1-1
D gene: .
clone size: .
CDR3 protein: CASSPHTGTNTEAFF
CDR3 DNA: TGTGCCAGCAGTCCCCACACAGGTACGAACACTGAAGCTTTCTTT

V gene: TRBV2
J gene: TRBJ1-1
D gene: .
clone size: few
CDR3 protein: CASRAEGGAFF
CDR3 DNA: TGTGCCAGCAGGGCCGAGGGCGGCGCTTTCTTT

V gene: TRBV10-3
J gene: TRBJ1-6
D gene: TRBD1
clone size: .
CDR3 protein: CAISETRDRGPLHF
CDR3 DNA: TGTGCCATCAGTGAAACCAGGGACAGGGGTCCCCTCCACTTT

V gene: TRBV4-2
J gene: TRBJ2-2
D gene: .
clone size: .
CDR3 protein: CASSQDTGANTGELFF
CDR3 DNA: TGTGCCAGCAGCCAAGATACGGGAGCGAACACCGGGGAGCTGTTTTTT

V gene: TRBV14
J gene: TRBJ2-1
D gene: TRBD2
clone size: once
CDR3 protein: CASSQLIAGAGEQFF
CDR3 DNA: TGTGCCAGCAGCCAACTAATAGCGGGAGCGGGGGAGCAGTTCTTC

V gene: TRBV18
J gene: TRBJ1-5
D gene: .
clone size: .
CDR3 protein: CASSPREGQPQHF
CDR3 DNA: TGTGCCAGCTCACCAAGGGAGGGTCAGCCCCAGCATTTT

V gene: TRBV6-5
J gene: TRBJ2-2
D gene: .
clone size: .
CDR3 protein: CASSYSRSTGELFF
CDR3 DNA: TGTGCCAGCAGTTACTCGCGGAGCACCGGGGAGCTGTTTTTT

V gene: TRBV7-8
J gene: TRBJ1-1
D gene: TRBD1
clone size: .
CDR3 protein: CASTPDRASNTEAFF
CDR3 DNA: TGTGCCAGCACCCCAGACAGGGCATCGAACACTGAAGCTTTCTTT

V gene: TRBV6-6
J gene: TRBJ2-3
D gene: TRBD1
clone size: few
CDR3 protein: CASSNTGGANTDTQYF
CDR3 DNA: TGTGCCAGCAGTAATACAGGGGGCGCGAACACAGATACGCAGTATTTT

V gene: TRBV6-5
J gene: TRBJ1-6
D gene: .
clone size: .
CDR3 protein: CASSSGGGNSPLHF
CDR3 DNA: TGTGCCAGCAGTTCGGGGGGGGGAAATTCACCCCTCCACTTT

V gene: TRBV7-7
J gene: TRBJ2-6
D gene: .
clone size: .
CDR3 protein: CASSLARGTLGASGANVLTF
CDR3 DNA: TGTGCTAGCAGCTTAGCGAGGGGGACACTGGGGGCCTCTGGGGCCAACGTCCTGACTTTC

V gene: TRBV14
J gene: TRBJ1-5
D gene: TRBD1
clone size: .
CDR3 protein: CASPTTGGDFQPQHF
CDR3 DNA: TGTGCCAGCCCCACAACAGGGGGCGATTTTCAGCCCCAGCATTTT

V gene: TRBV7-2
J gene: TRBJ2-2
D gene: TRBD2
clone size: few
CDR3 protein: CASSPQAGVTGELFF
CDR3 DNA: TGTGCCAGCAGTCCACAAGCGGGAGTAACCGGGGAGCTGTTTTTT

V gene: TRBV6-1
J gene: TRBJ1-1
D gene: .
clone size: .
CDR3 protein: CASSEKRAGANTEAFF
CDR3 DNA: TGTGCCAGCAGTGAAAAAAGGGCGGGGGCCAACACTGAAGCTTTCTTT

V gene: TRBV29-1
J gene: TRBJ2-1
D gene: TRBD1
clone size: .
CDR3 protein: CSVGTGRNEQFF
CDR3 DNA: TGCAGCGTCGGGACAGGGCGCAATGAGCAGTTCTTC

V gene: TRBV11-3
J gene: TRBJ2-7
D gene: .
clone size: .
CDR3 protein: CASSFRESGIYEQYF
CDR3 DNA: TGTGCCAGCAGCTTTAGGGAATCGGGGATTTACGAGCAGTACTTC

V gene: TRBV19
J gene: TRBJ2-2
D gene: .
clone size: .
CDR3 protein: CASNPQGYTGELFF
CDR3 DNA: TGTGCCAGTAACCCACAGGGTTACACCGGGGAGCTGTTTTTT

V gene: TRBV10-3
J gene: TRBJ2-1
D gene: TRBD1
clone size: few
CDR3 protein: CAIGDRGRGSYNEQFF
CDR3 DNA: TGTGCCATCGGGGACAGGGGGCGCGGGTCCTACAATGAGCAGTTCTTC

V gene: TRBV4-2
J gene: TRBJ2-4
D gene: .
clone size: .
CDR3 protein: CASSLDWGLDSQYF
CDR3 DNA: TGTGCCAGCAGCCTTGACTGGGGTCTAGACAGTCAGTACTTC

V gene: TRBV30
J gene: TRBJ2-3
D gene: .
clone size: .
CDR3 protein: CAWGGEGVGDTQYF
CDR3 DNA: TGTGCCTGGGGGGGTGAGGGGGTGGGGGATACGCAGTATTTT

V gene: TRBV7-9
J gene: TRBJ1-3
D gene: .
clone size: .
CDR3 protein: CASSLDPGSGNTIYF
CDR3 DNA: TGTGCCAGCAGCTTAGATCCAGGCTCTGGAAACACCATATATTTT

V gene: TRBV7-9
J gene: TRBJ1-3
D gene: .
clone size: .
CDR3 protein: CASSLVYGGPSDTIYF
CDR3 DNA: TGTGCCAGCAGCTTAGTCTACGGGGGTCCTTCAGACACCATATATTTT

V gene: TRBV7-3
J gene: TRBJ2-6
D gene: .
clone size: .
CDR3 protein: CASSLQGPGANVLTF
CDR3 DNA: TGTGCCAGCAGCTTACAGGGGCCAGGGGCCAACGTCCTGACTTTC

V gene: TRBV2
J gene: TRBJ2-7
D gene: .
clone size: .
CDR3 protein: CASRAGTGPYEQYF
CDR3 DNA: TGTGCCAGCAGAGCCGGGACTGGGCCCTACGAGCAGTACTTC

V gene: TRBV7-9
J gene: TRBJ1-1
D gene: .
clone size: once
CDR3 protein: CASSFFGRGNTEAFF
CDR3 DNA: TGTGCCAGCAGCTTTTTCGGCAGAGGGAACACTGAAGCTTTCTTT

V gene: TRBV5-4
J gene: TRBJ2-1
D gene: .
clone size: .
CDR3 protein: CASSQAGTADNEQFF
CDR3 DNA: TGTGCCAGCAGCCAGGCCGGGACTGCTGACAATGAGCAGTTCTTC

V gene: TRBV4-2
J gene: TRBJ2-6
D gene: TRBD1
clone size: .
CDR3 protein: CASSPAGQGPSGANVLTF
CDR3 DNA: TGTGCCAGCAGCCCCGCCGGACAGGGTCCCTCTGGGGCCAACGTCCTGACTTTC

V gene: TRBV7-8
J gene: TRBJ2-3
D gene: TRBD1
clone size: .
CDR3 protein: CASNPGQGASDTQYF
CDR3 DNA: TGTGCCAGCAACCCAGGACAGGGGGCGTCAGATACGCAGTATTTT

V gene: TRBV7-9
J gene: TRBJ2-7
D gene: .
clone size: once
CDR3 protein: CASSLTGTYEQYF
CDR3 DNA: TGTGCCAGCAGCCTCACGGGAACCTACGAGCAGTACTTC

V gene: TRBV18
J gene: TRBJ2-1
D gene: TRBD1
clone size: .
CDR3 protein: CASSPSQGYNEQFF
CDR3 DNA: TGTGCCAGCTCACCATCACAGGGGTACAATGAGCAGTTCTTC

V gene: TRBV7-6
J gene: TRBJ2-3
D gene: TRBD2
clone size: .
CDR3 protein: CASSLVGGGTDTQYF
CDR3 DNA: TGTGCCAGCAGCTTAGTCGGGGGGGGAACAGATACGCAGTATTTT

V gene: TRBV4-2
J gene: TRBJ2-3
D gene: TRBD1
clone size: .
CDR3 protein: CASSRGQGEGTDTQYF
CDR3 DNA: TGTGCCAGCAGCCGCGGACAGGGTGAGGGCACAGATACGCAGTATTTT

V gene: TRBV27
J gene: TRBJ2-4
D gene: TRBD2
clone size: .
CDR3 protein: CASSRAPSGIKNSQYF
CDR3 DNA: TGTGCCAGCAGCCGAGCCCCTAGCGGGATTAAAAACAGTCAGTACTTC

V gene: TRBV6-1
J gene: TRBJ2-7
D gene: TRBD1
clone size: .
CDR3 protein: CASRDWTGGGTEQYF
CDR3 DNA: TGTGCCAGCAGGGATTGGACAGGGGGAGGGACCGAGCAGTACTTC

V gene: TRBV6-1
J gene: TRBJ2-7
D gene: TRBD1
clone size: .
CDR3 protein: CASSEVGQGYEQYF
CDR3 DNA: TGTGCCAGCAGTGAAGTGGGACAGGGTTACGAGCAGTACTTC

V gene: TRBV9
J gene: TRBJ2-7
D gene: TRBD2
clone size: few
CDR3 protein: CASSAGGSGGPRSSYEQYF
CDR3 DNA: TGTGCCAGCAGCGCTGGTGGTAGCGGGGGCCCTAGGAGCTCCTACGAGCAGTACTTC

V gene: TRBV5-1
J gene: TRBJ2-7
D gene: TRBD1
clone size: .
CDR3 protein: CASSSPGTGDEQYF
CDR3 DNA: TGCGCCAGCAGCTCCCCCGGGACAGGGGACGAGCAGTACTTC

V gene: TRBV9
J gene: TRBJ2-7
D gene: .
clone size: .
CDR3 protein: CASSVGPAYEQYF
CDR3 DNA: TGTGCCAGCAGCGTAGGACCAGCGTACGAGCAGTACTTC

V gene: TRBV7-2
J gene: TRBJ2-1
D gene: .
clone size: .
CDR3 protein: CASSLLPGVYNEQFF
CDR3 DNA: TGTGCCAGCAGCTTACTGCCCGGAGTTTACAATGAGCAGTTCTTC

V gene: TRBV30
J gene: TRBJ2-7
D gene: .
clone size: .
CDR3 protein: CAWSGPGTGSYEQYF
CDR3 DNA: TGTGCCTGGAGTGGTCCCGGTACGGGATCCTACGAGCAGTACTTC

V gene: TRBV7-9
J gene: TRBJ1-1
D gene: .
clone size: .
CDR3 protein: CASSSGSRTEAFF
CDR3 DNA: TGTGCCAGCAGCTCGGGGTCTAGGACTGAAGCTTTCTTT

V gene: TRBV9
J gene: TRBJ2-2
D gene: TRBD2
clone size: .
CDR3 protein: CASSGKGLAGANTGELFF
CDR3 DNA: TGTGCCAGCAGCGGAAAAGGACTAGCGGGAGCGAACACCGGGGAGCTGTTTTTT

V gene: TRBV5-5
J gene: TRBJ2-7
D gene: TRBD1
clone size: .
CDR3 protein: CASSGTGPAPRYEQYF
CDR3 DNA: TGTGCCAGCAGCGGGACAGGGCCTGCTCCTCGCTACGAGCAGTACTTC

V gene: TRBV19
J gene: TRBJ2-2
D gene: TRBD2
clone size: .
CDR3 protein: CASSLGGGHWLGTRDTGELFF
CDR3 DNA: TGTGCCAGTTCCCTCGGAGGTGGACACTGGTTAGGGACTAGGGACACCGGGGAGCTGTTTTTT